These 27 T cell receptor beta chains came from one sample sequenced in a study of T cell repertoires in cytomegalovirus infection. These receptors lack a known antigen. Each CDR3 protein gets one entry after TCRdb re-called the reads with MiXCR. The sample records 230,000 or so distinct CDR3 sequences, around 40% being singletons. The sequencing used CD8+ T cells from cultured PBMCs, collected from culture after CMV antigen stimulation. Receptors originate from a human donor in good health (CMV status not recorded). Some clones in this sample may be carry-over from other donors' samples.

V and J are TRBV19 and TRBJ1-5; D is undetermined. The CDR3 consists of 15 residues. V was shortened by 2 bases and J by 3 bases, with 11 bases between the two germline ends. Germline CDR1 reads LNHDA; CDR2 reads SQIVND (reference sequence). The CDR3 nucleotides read TGTGCCAGTAGTATAACCAGAGAATTCAATCAGCCCCAGCATTTT. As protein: CASSITREFNQPQHF.

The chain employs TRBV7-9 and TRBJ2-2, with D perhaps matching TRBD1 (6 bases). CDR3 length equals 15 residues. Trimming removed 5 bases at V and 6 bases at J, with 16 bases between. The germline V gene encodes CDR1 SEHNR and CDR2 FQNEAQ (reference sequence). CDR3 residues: CASSKVQGDAGELFF. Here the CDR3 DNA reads TGTGCCAGCAGCAAAGTACAGGGAGATGCCGGGGAGCTGTTTTTT.

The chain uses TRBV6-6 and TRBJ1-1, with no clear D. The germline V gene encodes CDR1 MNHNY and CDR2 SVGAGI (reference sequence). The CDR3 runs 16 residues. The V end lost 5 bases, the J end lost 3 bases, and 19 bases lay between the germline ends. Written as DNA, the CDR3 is TGTGCCAGCAGTGACCCCGGGCACCCAAGTGACACTGAAGCTTTCTTT. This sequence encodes CASSDPGHPSDTEAFF.

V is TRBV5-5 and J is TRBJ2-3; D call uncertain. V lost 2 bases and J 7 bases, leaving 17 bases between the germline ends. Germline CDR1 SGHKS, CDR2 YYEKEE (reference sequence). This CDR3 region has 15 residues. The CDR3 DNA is TGTGCCAGCAGCTTTGAACTTCCCCTAAGTTATACGCAGTATTTT. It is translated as CASSFELPLSYTQYF.

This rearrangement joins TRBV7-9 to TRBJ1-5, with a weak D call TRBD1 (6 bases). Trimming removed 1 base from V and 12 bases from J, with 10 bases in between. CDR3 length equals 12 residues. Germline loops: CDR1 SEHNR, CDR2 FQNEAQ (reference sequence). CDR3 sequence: CASSLGQGFQHF. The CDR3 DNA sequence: TGTGCCAGCAGCTTAGGGCAGGGGTTCCAGCATTTT.

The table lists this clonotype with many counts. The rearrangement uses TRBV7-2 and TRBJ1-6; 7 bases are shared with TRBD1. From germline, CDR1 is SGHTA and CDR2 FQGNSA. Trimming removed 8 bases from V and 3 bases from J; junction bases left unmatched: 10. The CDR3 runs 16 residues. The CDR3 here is CASLGAGGYYNSPLHF. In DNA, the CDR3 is TGTGCCAGCCTTGGGGCAGGGGGGTACTATAATTCACCCCTCCACTTT.

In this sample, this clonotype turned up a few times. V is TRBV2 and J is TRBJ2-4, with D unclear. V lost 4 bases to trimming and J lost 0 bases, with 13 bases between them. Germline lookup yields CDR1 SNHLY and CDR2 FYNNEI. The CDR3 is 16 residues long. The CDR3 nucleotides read TGTGCCAGCAGTGCTTTATATGGAGAAGCCAAAAACATTCAGTACTTC. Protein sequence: CASSALYGEAKNIQYF.

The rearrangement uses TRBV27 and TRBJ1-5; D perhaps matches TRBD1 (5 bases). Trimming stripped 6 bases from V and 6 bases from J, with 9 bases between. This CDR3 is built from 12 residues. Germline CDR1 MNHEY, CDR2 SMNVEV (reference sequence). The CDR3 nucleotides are TGTGCCAGCAGGGAGGGGAGTCAGCCCCAGCATTTT. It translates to CASREGSQPQHF.

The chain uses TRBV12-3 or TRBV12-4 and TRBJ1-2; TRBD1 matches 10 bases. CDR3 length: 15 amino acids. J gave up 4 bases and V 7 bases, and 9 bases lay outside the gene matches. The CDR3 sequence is CASKGWDRGFYGYTF. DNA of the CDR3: TGTGCCAGCAAAGGCTGGGACAGGGGCTTCTATGGCTACACCTTC.

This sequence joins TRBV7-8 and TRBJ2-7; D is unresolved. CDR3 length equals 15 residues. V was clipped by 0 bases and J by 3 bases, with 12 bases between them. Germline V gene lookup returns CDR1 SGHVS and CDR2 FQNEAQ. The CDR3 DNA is TGTGCCAGCAGCTTAGCCCAGGACGGATACTACGAGCAGTACTTC. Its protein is CASSLAQDGYYEQYF.

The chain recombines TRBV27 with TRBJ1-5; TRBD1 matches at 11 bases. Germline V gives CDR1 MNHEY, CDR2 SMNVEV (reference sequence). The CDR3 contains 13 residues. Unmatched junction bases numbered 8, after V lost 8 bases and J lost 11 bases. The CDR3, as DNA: TGTGCCAGCGGACGGACAGGGGGCACGGCCCAGCATTTT. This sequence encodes CASGRTGGTAQHF.

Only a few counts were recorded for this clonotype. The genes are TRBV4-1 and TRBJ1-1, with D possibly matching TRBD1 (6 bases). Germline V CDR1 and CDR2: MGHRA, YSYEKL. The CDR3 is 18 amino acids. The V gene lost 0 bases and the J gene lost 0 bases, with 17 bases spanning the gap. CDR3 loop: CASSQDKGTRAMNTEAFF. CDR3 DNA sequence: TGCGCCAGCAGCCAAGATAAAGGGACAAGGGCAATGAACACTGAAGCTTTCTTT.

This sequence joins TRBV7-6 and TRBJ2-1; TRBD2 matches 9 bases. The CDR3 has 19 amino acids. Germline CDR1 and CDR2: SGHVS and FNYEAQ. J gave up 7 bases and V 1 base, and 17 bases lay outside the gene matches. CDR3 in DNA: TGTGCCAGCAGCTTAGTGGCCCGGATCCTTAGCGGGAGTCCGAATGAGCAGTTCTTC. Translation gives CASSLVARILSGSPNEQFF.

The CDR3 here is CASTSWDRGQSGYTF. CDR3 DNA sequence: TGTGCCAGTACCTCCTGGGACAGGGGGCAATCTGGCTACACCTTC. This chain uses TRBV19 with TRBJ1-2; 12 bases are a match to TRBD1. Germline CDR1 is LNHDA and CDR2 is SQIVND (reference sequence). The trim removed 7 bases at V and 7 bases at J, leaving 10 bases unmatched. This CDR3 has 15 residues.

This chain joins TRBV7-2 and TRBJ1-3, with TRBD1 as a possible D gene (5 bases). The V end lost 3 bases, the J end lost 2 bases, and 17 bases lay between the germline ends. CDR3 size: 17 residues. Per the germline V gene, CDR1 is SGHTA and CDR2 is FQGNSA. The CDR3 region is CASSLKGAIVTGNTIYF. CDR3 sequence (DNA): TGTGCCAGCAGCTTGAAAGGGGCGATAGTGACTGGAAACACCATATATTTT.

The CDR3 nucleotides are TGTGCCAGCAGTTTCTCAGGGGGGGTAAGGCAGCCCCAGCATTTT. Its protein product is CASSFSGGVRQPQHF. This chain connects TRBV12-3 or TRBV12-4 to TRBJ1-5, with 7 bases lining up with TRBD1. Unmatched junction bases numbered 9, after V lost 3 bases and J lost 7 bases. This CDR3 spans 15 amino acids.

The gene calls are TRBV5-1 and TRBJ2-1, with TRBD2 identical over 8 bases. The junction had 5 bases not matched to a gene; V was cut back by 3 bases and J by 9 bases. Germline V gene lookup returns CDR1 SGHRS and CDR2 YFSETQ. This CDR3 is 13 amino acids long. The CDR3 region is CASSSLAGTEQFF. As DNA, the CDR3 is TGCGCCAGCAGCTCGTTAGCGGGAACTGAGCAGTTCTTC.

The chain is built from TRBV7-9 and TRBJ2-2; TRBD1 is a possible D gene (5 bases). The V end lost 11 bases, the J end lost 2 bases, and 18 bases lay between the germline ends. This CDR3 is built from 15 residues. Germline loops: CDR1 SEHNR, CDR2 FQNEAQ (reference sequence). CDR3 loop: CAGAKSQINTGELFF. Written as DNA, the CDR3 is TGTGCCGGGGCGAAGTCCCAAATTAACACCGGGGAGCTGTTTTTT.

The CDR3 nucleotides are TGTGCCAGCAGTGAAATTATAGGACAGGAAAACACTGAAGCTTTCTTT. As protein: CASSEIIGQENTEAFF. The chain links TRBV2 to TRBJ1-1, with 7 bases aligning to TRBD1. V shed 2 bases, J shed 2 bases, and the junction held 8 bases outside the gene matches. This CDR3 region has 16 residues. Germline V gives CDR1 SNHLY, CDR2 FYNNEI.

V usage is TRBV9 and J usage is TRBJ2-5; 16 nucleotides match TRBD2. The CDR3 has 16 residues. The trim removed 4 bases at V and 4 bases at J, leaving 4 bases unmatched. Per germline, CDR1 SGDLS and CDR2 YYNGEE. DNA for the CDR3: TGTGCCAGCAGCCTCGGGACTAGCGGGAGGGCAGAGACCCAGTACTTC. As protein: CASSLGTSGRAETQYF.

CDR3 sequence: CASSASGGHSNEQFF. The DNA of the CDR3 is TGTGCCAGCAGCGCGAGCGGGGGCCACTCCAATGAGCAGTTCTTC. The gene calls are TRBV9 and TRBJ2-1; TRBD2 aligns across 8 bases. The germline V gene encodes CDR1 SGDLS and CDR2 YYNGEE. The CDR3 extends over 15 amino acids. V lost 3 bases to trimming and J lost 6 bases; unmatched junction nucleotides: 8. Full variable domain (missing parts from reference TRBV9 and TRBJ2-1): DSGVTQTPKHLITATGQRVTLRCSPRSGDLSVYWYQQSLDQGLQFLIQYYNGEERAKGNILERFSAQQFPDLHSELNLSSLELGDSALYFCASSASGGHSNEQFFGPGTRLTVL.

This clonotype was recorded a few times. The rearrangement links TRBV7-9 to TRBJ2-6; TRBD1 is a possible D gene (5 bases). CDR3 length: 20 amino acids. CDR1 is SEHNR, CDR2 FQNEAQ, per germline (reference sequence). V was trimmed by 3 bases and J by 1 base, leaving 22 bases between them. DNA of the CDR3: TGTGCCAGCAGCTTCCCAATAAGTCAGGGTTTCACTTCTGGGGCCAACGTCCTGACTTTC. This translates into CASSFPISQGFTSGANVLTF. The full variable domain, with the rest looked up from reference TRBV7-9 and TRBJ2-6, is DTGVSQNPRHKITKRGQNVTFRCDPISEHNRLYWYRQTLGQGPEFLTYFQNEAQLEKSRLLSDRFSAERPKGSFSTLEIQRTEQGDSAMYLCASSFPISQGFTSGANVLTFGAGSRLTVL.

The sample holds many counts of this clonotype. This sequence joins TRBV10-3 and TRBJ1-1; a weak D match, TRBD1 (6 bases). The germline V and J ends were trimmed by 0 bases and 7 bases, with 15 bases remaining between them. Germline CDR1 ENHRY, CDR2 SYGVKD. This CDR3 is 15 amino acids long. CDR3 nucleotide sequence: TGTGCCATCAGTGAGTCTATTAAACAGGGAGTTGAAGCTTTCTTT. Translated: CAISESIKQGVEAFF.

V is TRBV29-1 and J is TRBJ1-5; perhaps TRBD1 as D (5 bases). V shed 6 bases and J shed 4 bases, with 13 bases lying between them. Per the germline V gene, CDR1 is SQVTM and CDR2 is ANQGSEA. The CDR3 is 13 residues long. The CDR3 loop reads CSVLFGGNQPQHF. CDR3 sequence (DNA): TGCAGCGTCCTTTTCGGGGGGAATCAGCCCCAGCATTTT.

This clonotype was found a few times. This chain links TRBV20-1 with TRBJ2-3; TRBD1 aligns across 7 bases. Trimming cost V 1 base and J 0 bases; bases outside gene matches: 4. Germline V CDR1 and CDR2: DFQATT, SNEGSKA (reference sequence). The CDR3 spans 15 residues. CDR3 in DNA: TGCAGTGCTAGAGGGGGGACAGCTAGCACAGATACGCAGTATTTT. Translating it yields CSARGGTASTDTQYF.

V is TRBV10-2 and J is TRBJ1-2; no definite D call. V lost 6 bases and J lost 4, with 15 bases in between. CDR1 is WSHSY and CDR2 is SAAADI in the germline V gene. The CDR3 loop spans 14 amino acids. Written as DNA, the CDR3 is TGCGCCAGCAGCCAAGGGCCCCCGGGCTATGGCTACACCTTC. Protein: CASSQGPPGYGYTF.

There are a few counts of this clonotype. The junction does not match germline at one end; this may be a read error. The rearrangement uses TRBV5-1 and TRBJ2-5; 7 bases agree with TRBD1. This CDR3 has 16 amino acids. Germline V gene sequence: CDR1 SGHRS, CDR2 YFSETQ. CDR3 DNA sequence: TGCGCCAGCAGCTTGTCTTCTGACAGGGCCCAAGATACCCTGTACTTC. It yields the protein CASSLSSDRAQDTLYF.